This is a list of T cell receptor beta chains from one sample in a study of OX40 agonist ivuxolimab in advanced cancers. Sequencing was performed with immunoSEQ multiplex PCR; in TCRdb, only in-frame clones are kept and a portion is missing. This table has around 51,000 clones, about 78% appearing once. Source: CD4+ or CD8+ T cells sorted from blood, taken in a trial of the OX40 agonist ivuxolimab. Receptors originate from an adult with an advanced solid tumor such as melanoma, head and neck, liver or kidney cancer. The CDR3 runs from the conserved cysteine through the conserved F or W. Each record gives: CDR3 length, V gene, J gene, clone size, D gene, CDR3 DNA, CDR3 protein. A D gene is named only where the DNA matches it firmly. Expanded clones are given a class, and other clones once, few, many or no size at all.

cdr3_length: 13; v_call: TRBV6-5; j_call: TRBJ2-7; clone_size: NA; d_call: TRBD2; cdr3_nt: TGTGCCAGCAGTTTCGGACTAGCAGGCGAGCAGTACTTC; cdr3_aa: CASSFGLAGEQYF
cdr3_length: 18; v_call: TRBV4-1; j_call: TRBJ2-3; clone_size: NA; d_call: TRBD2; cdr3_nt: TGCGCCAGCAGCCGCCTGGGGCCTACTAGCGGCCGCACAGATACGCAGTATTTT; cdr3_aa: CASSRLGPTSGRTDTQYF
cdr3_length: 14; v_call: TRBV19; j_call: TRBJ2-7; clone_size: NA; d_call: NA; cdr3_nt: TGTGCCAGTAGTATGCAGGCCGACTCCTACGAGCAGTACTTC; cdr3_aa: CASSMQADSYEQYF
cdr3_length: 17; v_call: TRBV5-1; j_call: TRBJ1-2; clone_size: NA; d_call: TRBD1; cdr3_nt: TGCGCCAGCAGCTCTCTCTCGGTTCCACAGGGGGCCCATGGCTACACCTTC; cdr3_aa: CASSSLSVPQGAHGYTF
cdr3_length: 15; v_call: TRBV19; j_call: TRBJ2-3; clone_size: NA; d_call: NA; cdr3_nt: TGTGCCAGTACCCTAAGCTGGGGGAGCACAGATACGCAGTATTTT; cdr3_aa: CASTLSWGSTDTQYF
cdr3_length: 15; v_call: TRBV5-1; j_call: TRBJ1-1; clone_size: NA; d_call: NA; cdr3_nt: TGCGCCAGCAGCCAAGATGGGTTCACGAACACTGAAGCTTTCTTT; cdr3_aa: CASSQDGFTNTEAFF
cdr3_length: 15; v_call: TRBV7-6; j_call: TRBJ1-1; clone_size: NA; d_call: NA; cdr3_nt: TGTGCCAGCAGCCCCCTAGGGGGGATGAACACTGAAGCTTTCTTT; cdr3_aa: CASSPLGGMNTEAFF
cdr3_length: 14; v_call: TRBV28; j_call: TRBJ1-1; clone_size: NA; d_call: NA; cdr3_nt: TGTGCCAGCAGGAGGGGCCACATGAACACTGAAGCTTTCTTT; cdr3_aa: CASRRGHMNTEAFF
cdr3_length: 15; v_call: TRBV16; j_call: TRBJ1-2; clone_size: NA; d_call: NA; cdr3_nt: TGTGCCAGCAGCCAATCCTCAGCTATCAACTATGGCTACACCTTC; cdr3_aa: CASSQSSAINYGYTF
cdr3_length: 14; v_call: TRBV7-8; j_call: TRBJ2-3; clone_size: NA; d_call: NA; cdr3_nt: TGTGCCAGCAGTTCTGCCTCCGGGGCAGATACGCAGTATTTT; cdr3_aa: CASSSASGADTQYF
cdr3_length: 14; v_call: TRBV29-1; j_call: TRBJ1-1; clone_size: NA; d_call: NA; cdr3_nt: TGCAGCGTTGAAATGGGGGGGCAGGGGACTGAAGCTTTCTTT; cdr3_aa: CSVEMGGQGTEAFF
cdr3_length: 11; v_call: TRBV20-1; j_call: TRBJ1-1; clone_size: NA; d_call: NA; cdr3_nt: TGCAGTGCTAAAGGGAACACTGAAGCTTTCTTT; cdr3_aa: CSAKGNTEAFF
cdr3_length: 16; v_call: TRBV4-1; j_call: TRBJ2-7; clone_size: once; d_call: NA; cdr3_nt: TGCGCCAGCAGTGGGACCTCTCTCTCACCACCCTACGAGCAGTACTTC; cdr3_aa: CASSGTSLSPPYEQYF
cdr3_length: 15; v_call: TRBV5-1; j_call: TRBJ2-7; clone_size: NA; d_call: TRBD2; cdr3_nt: TGCGCCAGCAGCCTCAGGGGACTAGCATTAGACGAGCAGTACTTC; cdr3_aa: CASSLRGLALDEQYF
cdr3_length: 15; v_call: TRBV7-3; j_call: TRBJ2-5; clone_size: NA; d_call: NA; cdr3_nt: TGTGCCAGCAGCCCGGTAGGGGGACTACAAGAGACCCAGTACTTC; cdr3_aa: CASSPVGGLQETQYF
cdr3_length: 11; v_call: TRBV18; j_call: TRBJ2-7; clone_size: few; d_call: NA; cdr3_nt: TGTGCCAGCTCACCAACTAACGAGCAGTACTTC; cdr3_aa: CASSPTNEQYF
cdr3_length: 17; v_call: TRBV4-1; j_call: TRBJ2-3; clone_size: NA; d_call: TRBD1; cdr3_nt: TGCGCCAGCAGCCAAGTAGACTGGGACAGGTTGACAGATACGCAGTATTTT; cdr3_aa: CASSQVDWDRLTDTQYF
cdr3_length: 13; v_call: TRBV7-3; j_call: TRBJ2-7; clone_size: NA; d_call: NA; cdr3_nt: TGTGCCAGCAGCTCCTACAGGGAGGGCGAGCAGTACTTC; cdr3_aa: CASSSYREGEQYF
cdr3_length: 14; v_call: TRBV29-1; j_call: TRBJ1-3; clone_size: few; d_call: NA; cdr3_nt: TGCAGCGCCCGGACAGTAAGCTCTGGAAACACCATATATTTT; cdr3_aa: CSARTVSSGNTIYF
cdr3_length: 16; v_call: TRBV5-4; j_call: TRBJ2-7; clone_size: NA; d_call: TRBD2; cdr3_nt: TGTGCCAGCAGCCTCCCTGGACTAGCGGGAGGTCACGAGCAGTACTTC; cdr3_aa: CASSLPGLAGGHEQYF
cdr3_length: 14; v_call: TRBV6-5; j_call: TRBJ1-1; clone_size: NA; d_call: NA; cdr3_nt: TGTGCCAGCAGTTACCGGGTAGGGAACACTGAAGCTTTCTTT; cdr3_aa: CASSYRVGNTEAFF
cdr3_length: 14; v_call: TRBV4-1; j_call: TRBJ1-1; clone_size: few; d_call: TRBD1; cdr3_nt: TGCGCCAGCAGCCAAGTAGCAACAGGGGGTGAAGCTTTCTTT; cdr3_aa: CASSQVATGGEAFF
cdr3_length: 15; v_call: TRBV4-2; j_call: TRBJ2-6; clone_size: NA; d_call: NA; cdr3_nt: TGTGCCAGCAGCCAAGAGGGGACTGGGGCCAACGTCCTGACTTTC; cdr3_aa: CASSQEGTGANVLTF
cdr3_length: 12; v_call: TRBV7-9; j_call: TRBJ2-5; clone_size: NA; d_call: TRBD2; cdr3_nt: TGTGCCGAACTAGCGGGAGCAGAGACCCAGTACTTC; cdr3_aa: CAELAGAETQYF
cdr3_length: 14; v_call: TRBV19; j_call: TRBJ1-1; clone_size: few; d_call: NA; cdr3_nt: TGTGCCAGTAGTATCTGGGGGCTGGACACTGAAGCTTTCTTT; cdr3_aa: CASSIWGLDTEAFF
cdr3_length: 15; v_call: TRBV6-5; j_call: TRBJ2-7; clone_size: NA; d_call: TRBD1; cdr3_nt: TGTGCCAGCCGACGACAGGGGCTCCCCTCCTACGAGCAGTACTTC; cdr3_aa: CASRRQGLPSYEQYF
cdr3_length: 15; v_call: TRBV11-2; j_call: TRBJ2-1; clone_size: few; d_call: TRBD2; cdr3_nt: TGTGCCAGCAGCTCCGGGACTAGCGGGAGTAATGAGCAGTTCTTC; cdr3_aa: CASSSGTSGSNEQFF
cdr3_length: 15; v_call: TRBV7-6; j_call: TRBJ1-1; clone_size: NA; d_call: NA; cdr3_nt: TGTGCCAGCAGCTTAGGACCGATATCGAACACTGAAGCTTTCTTT; cdr3_aa: CASSLGPISNTEAFF
cdr3_length: 16; v_call: TRBV2; j_call: TRBJ2-2; clone_size: NA; d_call: TRBD2; cdr3_nt: TGTGCCAGCAGGAAGGGGACTAGCGGAGTAACCGGGGAGCTGTTTTTT; cdr3_aa: CASRKGTSGVTGELFF
cdr3_length: 16; v_call: TRBV6-5; j_call: TRBJ1-5; clone_size: NA; d_call: NA; cdr3_nt: TGTGCCAGCAGTTTAGACGCAGGGAGAGCTGGTCAGCCCCAGCATTTT; cdr3_aa: CASSLDAGRAGQPQHF
cdr3_length: 13; v_call: TRBV5-5; j_call: TRBJ1-5; clone_size: NA; d_call: TRBD1; cdr3_nt: TGTGCCAGCAGCTTGACAGGGGAACAGCCCCAGCATTTT; cdr3_aa: CASSLTGEQPQHF
cdr3_length: 17; v_call: TRBV27; j_call: TRBJ2-1; clone_size: NA; d_call: NA; cdr3_nt: TGTGCCAGCAGTTTGGAGATAGCGTTAGGGTCCTACAATGAGCAGTTCTTC; cdr3_aa: CASSLEIALGSYNEQFF
cdr3_length: 13; v_call: TRBV2; j_call: TRBJ2-7; clone_size: NA; d_call: NA; cdr3_nt: TGTGCCAGTCGACCCGGACAGTACTACGAGCAGTACTTC; cdr3_aa: CASRPGQYYEQYF
cdr3_length: 13; v_call: TRBV28; j_call: TRBJ2-1; clone_size: once; d_call: TRBD2; cdr3_nt: TGTGCCAGCAGTTTACGACTAGCCCATGAGCAGTTCTTC; cdr3_aa: CASSLRLAHEQFF
cdr3_length: 16; v_call: TRBV7-3; j_call: TRBJ2-7; clone_size: NA; d_call: TRBD2; cdr3_nt: TGTGCCAGCAGCTCGGGACTAGCGGGAGCCGGATACGAGCAGTACTTC; cdr3_aa: CASSSGLAGAGYEQYF
cdr3_length: 15; v_call: TRBV11-2; j_call: TRBJ2-5; clone_size: NA; d_call: TRBD2; cdr3_nt: TGTGCCAGCACCATTGGGACTAGCGCACAAGAGACCCAGTACTTC; cdr3_aa: CASTIGTSAQETQYF
cdr3_length: 11; v_call: TRBV6-1; j_call: TRBJ1-1; clone_size: NA; d_call: NA; cdr3_nt: TGTGCCAGCGGAAGGAACACTGAAGCTTTCTTT; cdr3_aa: CASGRNTEAFF
cdr3_length: 13; v_call: TRBV30; j_call: TRBJ1-5; clone_size: few; d_call: NA; cdr3_nt: TGTGCCTGGAGTAGGTCAACTGATCAGCCCCAGCATTTT; cdr3_aa: CAWSRSTDQPQHF
cdr3_length: 12; v_call: TRBV2; j_call: TRBJ1-2; clone_size: NA; d_call: NA; cdr3_nt: TGTGCCAGCAGTCCCCTAGGGTATGGCTACACCTTC; cdr3_aa: CASSPLGYGYTF
cdr3_length: 17; v_call: TRBV2; j_call: TRBJ2-7; clone_size: NA; d_call: TRBD2; cdr3_nt: TGTGCCAGCAAGACGGGACTAGCGGGAGGGATCTCCTACGAGCAGTACTTC; cdr3_aa: CASKTGLAGGISYEQYF
cdr3_length: 16; v_call: TRBV27; j_call: TRBJ2-2; clone_size: NA; d_call: TRBD1; cdr3_nt: TGTGCCAGCAGTTTACATACAGGGGGTTCGGCCGGGGAGCTGTTTTTT; cdr3_aa: CASSLHTGGSAGELFF